The clone carrying this T cell receptor beta chain was detected ten times or more. CDR3 size: 12 residues. Trimming shortened V by 5 bases and J by 5 bases, and 7 bases separated the two germline ends. Time point specified: longitudinal time-point 2. This sample is drawn from a study of neurological immune-mediated disorders. TCRdb independently ran MiXCR on the 5' RACE reads; one entry per CDR3 protein. There are about 80,000 distinct CDR3 sequences in the sample; more than 5% occur only once, and 7.9% lies in the top ten. The clonotype originates from a woman between 55 and 75 years old with multiple sclerosis. V and J are TRBV12-3 or TRBV12-4 and TRBJ1-5; the D gene is possibly TRBD1 (5 bases). Material: PBMCs. In DNA, the CDR3 is TGTGCCAGCAGTGGAGGGGATCAGCCCCAGCATTTT. It yields the protein CASSGGDQPQHF.